The 24 T cell receptor beta chains presented below share a single source sample, sequenced in a study of blood T cell repertoires in COVID-19. The table came from immunoSEQ multiplex PCR; TCRdb's copy has only in-frame clones and leaves some out. The table includes about 130,000 clones, about 85% detected once. The specimen sequenced was peripheral blood. The origin of the receptors is a man aged 60 to 75 with acute or convalescent COVID-19.

This clone appeared a few times. The rearrangement links TRBV5-1 to TRBJ2-2, with D possibly matching TRBD1 (5 bases). Germline V gene data show CDR1 as SGHRS and CDR2 as YFSETQ. This CDR3 has 14 residues. Trimming removed 1 base from V and 1 base from J, with 5 bases in between. CDR3 amino acids: CASSLRGNTGELFF. The CDR3 nucleotides read TGCGCCAGCAGCTTGAGGGGGAACACCGGGGAGCTGTTTTTT. The complete variable domain, with remaining parts taken from reference TRBV5-1 and TRBJ2-2, reads KAGVTQTPRYLIKTRGQQVTLSCSPISGHRSVSWYQQTPGQGLQFLFEYFSETQRNKGNFPGRFSGRQFSNSRSEMNVSTLELGDSALYLCASSLRGNTGELFFGEGSRLTVL.

This clone was seen a single time. The V and J genes are TRBV10-3 and TRBJ1-3; 7 bases align to TRBD1. Losses at the gene ends were 8 bases for V and 0 bases for J; bases not matched to a gene: 4. This CDR3 spans 14 amino acids. In germline, CDR1 is ENHRY, CDR2 SYGVKD. CDR3 coding DNA: TGTGCCATCCGTGGGACAGACTCTGGAAACACCATATATTTT. Its translation: CAIRGTDSGNTIYF.

This clone was observed a few times. The chain recombines TRBV19 with TRBJ2-1; 12 bases are shared with TRBD2. CDR3 length: 16 amino acids. CDR1 is LNHDA, CDR2 SQIVND, per germline (reference sequence). The V segment lost 4 bases and the J segment 9 bases; nucleotides outside the gene matches: 10. This chain's CDR3 is CASSTKLAGGFSEQFF. CDR3 nucleotides: TGTGCCAGTAGTACTAAACTAGCGGGAGGTTTCAGTGAGCAGTTCTTC.

V usage is TRBV9 and J usage is TRBJ2-7, with TRBD2 as a possible D gene (6 bases). V was trimmed by 3 bases and J by 4 bases, leaving 14 bases between them. Germline V gives CDR1 SGDLS, CDR2 YYNGEE. The CDR3 loop spans 14 amino acids. CDR3 amino acids: CASSEYGSPYEQYF. CDR3 coding DNA: TGTGCCAGCAGCGAGTACGGGAGCCCGTACGAGCAGTACTTC.

CDR3 protein: CASSLTGNYGYTF. The DNA of the CDR3 is TGTGCCAGCTCCCTTACAGGGAACTATGGCTACACCTTC. The rearrangement links TRBV19 to TRBJ1-2, with D perhaps matching TRBD1 (6 bases). Trimming left V 9 bases short and J 2 bases short, with 13 bases between. The CDR3 is made up of 13 amino acids. Germline CDR1 LNHDA, CDR2 SQIVND (reference sequence).

This sequence joins TRBV15 and TRBJ2-5; maybe TRBD1 (6 bases). Germline lookup yields CDR1 LNHNV and CDR2 YYDKDF (reference sequence). V lost 0 bases, J lost 3 bases, and 14 bases lay in between. The length of the CDR3 is 16 residues. CDR3 nucleotide sequence: TGTGCCACCAGCAGAGATTATGGGACACAGAAAGAGACCCAGTACTTC. It is translated as CATSRDYGTQKETQYF.

As DNA, the CDR3 is TGTGCCATCAGTGACGCTAGCGATGGCGGGGAGCTGTTTTTT. It is translated as CAISDASDGGELFF. V and J are TRBV10-3 and TRBJ2-2; D may be TRBD2 (6 bases). CDR1 and CDR2 from the germline V gene are ENHRY and SYGVKD. The V gene lost 3 bases and the J gene lost 7 bases, with 12 bases spanning the gap. The CDR3 contains 14 residues.

The chain links TRBV24-1 to TRBJ2-2; 7 nucleotides match TRBD1. The CDR3 contains 16 residues. Trimming took 4 bases from V and 4 from J; bases not matched to a gene: 8. Germline V CDR1 and CDR2: KGHDR, SFDVKD. CDR3 in amino acids: CATSDPRQGLTGELFF. The CDR3, as DNA: TGTGCCACCAGTGACCCCAGACAGGGCCTCACCGGGGAGCTGTTTTTT.

V is TRBV5-1 and J is TRBJ2-7; TRBD1 matches 8 bases. J was trimmed by 4 bases and V by 4 bases; bases with no gene match: 4. Germline lookup yields CDR1 SGHRS and CDR2 YFSETQ. This CDR3 spans 13 amino acids. The CDR3 coding sequence is TGCGCCAGCAGCCCGCAGGGGGCGTACGAGCAGTACTTC. Its translation: CASSPQGAYEQYF. Full variable domain (remainder filled in from reference TRBV5-1 and TRBJ2-7): KAGVTQTPRYLIKTRGQQVTLSCSPISGHRSVSWYQQTPGQGLQFLFEYFSETQRNKGNFPGRFSGRQFSNSRSEMNVSTLELGDSALYLCASSPQGAYEQYFGPGTRLTVT.

V and J are TRBV21-1 and TRBJ1-5. TRBV21-1 is assigned pseudogene status. This CDR3 has 16 amino acids. The CDR3 here is CASSKSAGREFQPQHF. Written as DNA, the CDR3 is TGTGCCAGCAGCAAATCGGCGGGGCGAGAGTTTCAGCCCCAGCATTTT.

This clone was counted many times. V is TRBV11-2 and J is TRBJ1-2; 8 bases map to TRBD1. The germline gives CDR1 SGHAT, CDR2 FQNNGV. The CDR3 loop spans 16 amino acids. V trimming: 5 bases; J trimming: 4 bases; junction bases outside the gene matches: 12. CDR3 in amino acids: CASSQGQGELRYGYTF. The CDR3 DNA sequence: TGTGCCAGCAGCCAAGGACAGGGCGAACTGCGCTATGGCTACACCTTC.

This clone occurred a few times. This sequence joins TRBV27 and TRBJ1-1; tentatively, D is TRBD1 (5 bases). CDR3 length: 14 residues. The V gene's germline CDR1 is MNHEY and CDR2 SMNVEV (reference sequence). V shed 5 bases and J shed 5 bases, with 15 bases lying between them. The CDR3 bases are TGTGCCAGCAGTCTCCGACTGGGGGGAACTGAAGCTTTCTTT. This gives the protein CASSLRLGGTEAFF.

The chain couples TRBV30 to TRBJ1-1; tentatively, D is TRBD1 (6 bases). The CDR3 contains 12 residues. The germline V and J ends were trimmed by 4 bases and 2 bases, with 8 bases remaining between them. The germline V gene encodes CDR1 GTSNPN and CDR2 SVGIG (reference sequence). The CDR3 DNA reads as TGTGCCTGGACAGGGACAAACACTGAAGCTTTCTTT. This gives the protein CAWTGTNTEAFF.

The rearrangement joins TRBV11-2 to TRBJ2-2; D is perhaps TRBD2 (5 bases). V was trimmed by 5 bases and J by 1 base, leaving 8 bases between them. The CDR3 has 14 residues. Germline V CDR1 and CDR2: SGHAT, FQNNGV. CDR3 residues: CASSLRGNTGELFF. The CDR3 DNA reads TGTGCCAGCAGCCTACGGGGGAACACCGGGGAGCTGTTTTTT.

The CDR3 coding sequence is TGTGCCAGCAGCCAAGGGACAGGCCCGTATGGCTACACCTTC. It translates to CASSQGTGPYGYTF. The chain has TRBV3-1 (or the pseudogene TRBV3-2) and TRBJ1-2; TRBD1 aligns across 7 bases. J gave up 5 bases and V 1 base, and 4 bases lay outside the gene matches. The germline CDR1 and CDR2 sequences are LGHDT and YNNKEL (reference sequence). The CDR3 extends over 14 amino acids.

The chain recombines TRBV6-1 with TRBJ2-5, with a tentative D call TRBD2 (6 bases). CDR1 is MNHNS, CDR2 SASEGT, per germline. The CDR3 covers 16 residues. V dropped 0 bases and J dropped 7 bases, with 18 bases sitting between them. CDR3 DNA: TGTGCCAGCAGTGAAGCGCTAGGAGGGGCCGGGGGGACCCAGTACTTC. Protein: CASSEALGGAGGTQYF.

The chain recombines TRBV13 with TRBJ2-7, with no clear D. Trimming removed 6 bases at V and 6 bases at J, with 12 bases between. The CDR3 runs to 12 residues. CDR1 is PRHDT and CDR2 is FYEKMQ in the germline V gene (reference sequence). CDR3 amino acids: CASSPPRSEQYF. CDR3 coding DNA: TGTGCCAGCAGTCCCCCTAGGTCCGAGCAGTACTTC.

V and J are TRBV5-1 and TRBJ2-7; tentatively, D is TRBD1 (6 bases). The CDR3 has 13 residues. CDR1 and CDR2 from the germline V gene are SGHRS and YFSETQ. V shed 6 bases and J shed 4 bases, with 14 bases lying between them. CDR3 region: CASTDPGQYEQYF. CDR3 coding DNA: TGCGCCAGCACGGACCCCGGACAGTACGAGCAGTACTTC.

V is TRBV18 and J is TRBJ2-7; 9 nucleotides match TRBD2. In germline, CDR1 is KGHSH, CDR2 LQKENI. CDR3 length: 15 amino acids. Unmatched junction bases numbered 9, after V lost 6 bases and J lost 3 bases. The CDR3 region has the DNA TGTGCCAGCTCGGGAGGTATAGCGGGGGACTACGAGCAGTACTTC. Translation gives CASSGGIAGDYEQYF.

This chain connects TRBV12-5 to TRBJ2-5; D is undetermined. The V end lost 5 bases, the J end lost 5 bases, and 6 bases lay between the germline ends. This CDR3 is 11 amino acids long. From germline, CDR1 is LGHNT and CDR2 FRNRAP. CDR3 residues: CASGDGETQYF. CDR3 DNA sequence: TGTGCTAGTGGTGACGGGGAGACCCAGTACTTC.

This sequence joins TRBV20-1 and TRBJ2-5; 9 positions agree with TRBD2. V shed 3 bases, J shed 4 bases, and the junction held 9 bases outside the gene matches. Germline CDR1 DFQATT, CDR2 SNEGSKA (reference sequence). The CDR3 totals 15 residues. Written as DNA, the CDR3 is TGCAGTGCTAGTAGACTAGCGGTAGGGGTAGAGACCCAGTACTTC. Residues: CSASRLAVGVETQYF.

The chain carries TRBV5-1 and TRBJ2-3; 10 nucleotides align to TRBD2. There are 17 residues in the CDR3. J was trimmed by 2 bases and V by 4 bases; bases with no gene match: 10. The germline gives CDR1 SGHRS, CDR2 YFSETQ. CDR3 sequence (DNA): TGCGCCAGCAGCCCCCCCGCAGCGGGAGGGACCACAGATACGCAGTATTTT. This gives the protein CASSPPAAGGTTDTQYF. The variable domain in full, with the rest retrieved from reference TRBV5-1 and TRBJ2-3, is KAGVTQTPRYLIKTRGQQVTLSCSPISGHRSVSWYQQTPGQGLQFLFEYFSETQRNKGNFPGRFSGRQFSNSRSEMNVSTLELGDSALYLCASSPPAAGGTTDTQYFGPGTRLTVL.

This chain connects TRBV27 to TRBJ2-7; D is possibly TRBD1 (5 bases). The CDR3 is 14 amino acids. The V gene lost 3 bases and the J gene lost 6 bases, with 15 bases spanning the gap. Looked up from germline, CDR1 is MNHEY and CDR2 is SMNVEV (reference sequence). This CDR3 reads CASSFSDTLGEQYF. CDR3 coding DNA: TGTGCCAGCAGTTTTTCGGACACTTTAGGCGAGCAGTACTTC.

This chain uses TRBV10-1 with TRBJ1-3; D is undetermined. V gave up 3 bases and J gave up 0 bases, with 9 bases separating them. This CDR3 contains 15 residues. CDR1 and CDR2 (germline): WNHNN, SYGVQD (reference sequence). CDR3 nucleotide sequence: TGCGCCAGCAGTGATGGGCCAAGCTCTGGAAACACCATATATTTT. Its translation is CASSDGPSSGNTIYF.